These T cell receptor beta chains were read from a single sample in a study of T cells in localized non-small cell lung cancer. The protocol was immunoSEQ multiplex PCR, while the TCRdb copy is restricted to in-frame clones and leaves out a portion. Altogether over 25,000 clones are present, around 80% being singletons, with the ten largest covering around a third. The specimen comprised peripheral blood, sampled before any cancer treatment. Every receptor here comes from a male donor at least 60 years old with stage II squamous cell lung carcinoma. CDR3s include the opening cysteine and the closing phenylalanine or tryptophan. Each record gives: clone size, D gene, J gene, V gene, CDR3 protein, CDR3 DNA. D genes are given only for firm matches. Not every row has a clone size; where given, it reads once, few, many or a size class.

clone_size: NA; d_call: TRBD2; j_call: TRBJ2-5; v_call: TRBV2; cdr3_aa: CASRERELAKETQYF; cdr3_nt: TGTGCCAGCAGAGAGCGGGAGTTGGCCAAAGAGACCCAGTACTTC
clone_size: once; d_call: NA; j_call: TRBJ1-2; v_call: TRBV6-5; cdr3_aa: CASSYSGDGYTF; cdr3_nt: TGTGCCAGCAGTTACTCGGGCGATGGCTACACCTTC
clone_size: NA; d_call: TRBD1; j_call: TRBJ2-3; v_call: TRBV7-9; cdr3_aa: CASSLQGAGADTQYF; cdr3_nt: TGTGCCAGCAGTCTACAGGGGGCAGGGGCAGATACGCAGTATTTT
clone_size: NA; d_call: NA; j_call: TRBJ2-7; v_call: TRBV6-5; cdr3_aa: CASSYGEPFYGREQYF; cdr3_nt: TGTGCCAGCAGTTACGGGGAGCCCTTCTATGGGAGAGAGCAGTACTTC
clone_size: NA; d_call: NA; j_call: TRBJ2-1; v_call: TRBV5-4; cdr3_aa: CASSFILNEQFF; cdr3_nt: TGTGCCAGCAGCTTCATTTTGAATGAGCAGTTCTTC
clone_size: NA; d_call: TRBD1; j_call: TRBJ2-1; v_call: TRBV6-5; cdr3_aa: CASTGQGAYNEQFF; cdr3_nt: TGTGCCAGCACCGGACAGGGCGCCTACAATGAGCAGTTCTTC
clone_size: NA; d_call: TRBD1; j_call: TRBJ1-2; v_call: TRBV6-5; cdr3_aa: CASSLQGDLGYTF; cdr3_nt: TGTGCCAGCAGTCTACAGGGGGATCTTGGCTACACCTTC
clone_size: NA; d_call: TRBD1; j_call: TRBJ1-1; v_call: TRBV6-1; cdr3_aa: CASRDRVETEAFF; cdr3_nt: TGTGCCAGCAGGGACAGGGTGGAAACTGAAGCTTTCTTT
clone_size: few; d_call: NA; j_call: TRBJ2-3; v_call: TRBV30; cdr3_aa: CAWSKKSPDTQYF; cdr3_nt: TGTGCCTGGAGTAAAAAGAGTCCAGATACGCAGTATTTT
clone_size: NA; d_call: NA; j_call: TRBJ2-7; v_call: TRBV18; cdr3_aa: CASSPPGQAHHEQYF; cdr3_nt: TGTGCCAGCTCACCACCGGGGCAGGCCCACCACGAGCAGTACTTC
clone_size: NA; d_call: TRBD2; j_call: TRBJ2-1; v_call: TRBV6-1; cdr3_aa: CASSEAGLAGAEQFF; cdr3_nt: TGTGCCAGCAGTGAAGCGGGACTAGCGGGAGCTGAGCAGTTCTTC
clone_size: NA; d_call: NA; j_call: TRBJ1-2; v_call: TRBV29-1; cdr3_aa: CSVEMLGIGRGYTF; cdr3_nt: TGCAGCGTTGAGATGTTGGGAATAGGACGGGGCTACACCTTC
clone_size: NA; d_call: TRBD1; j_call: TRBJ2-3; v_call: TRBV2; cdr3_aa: CASSDPGQGGTDTQYF; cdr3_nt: TGTGCCAGCAGTGACCCGGGACAGGGAGGGACAGATACGCAGTATTTT
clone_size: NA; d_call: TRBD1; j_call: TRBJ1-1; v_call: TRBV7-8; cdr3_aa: CASSLPQGGTEAFF; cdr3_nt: TGTGCCAGCAGCTTACCACAGGGGGGCACTGAAGCTTTCTTT
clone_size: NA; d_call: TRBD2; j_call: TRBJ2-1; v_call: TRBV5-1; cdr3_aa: CASSFSGAYNEQFF; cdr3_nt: TGCGCCAGCAGCTTTAGCGGGGCCTACAATGAGCAGTTCTTC
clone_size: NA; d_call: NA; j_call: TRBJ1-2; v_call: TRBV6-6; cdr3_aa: CASSYSGDGYTF; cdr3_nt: TGTGCCAGCAGTTACTCGGGCGATGGCTACACCTTC
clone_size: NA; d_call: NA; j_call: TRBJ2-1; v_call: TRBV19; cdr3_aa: CASSPQPSSYNEQFF; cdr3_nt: TGTGCCAGTAGCCCACAGCCCAGCTCCTACAATGAGCAGTTCTTC
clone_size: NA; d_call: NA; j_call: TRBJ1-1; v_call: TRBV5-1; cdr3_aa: CASSFNYGGNTEAFF; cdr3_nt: TGCGCCAGCAGCTTTAATTACGGGGGGAACACTGAAGCTTTCTTT
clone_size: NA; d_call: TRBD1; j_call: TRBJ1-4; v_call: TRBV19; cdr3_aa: CASSPGATGGEKLFF; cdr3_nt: TGTGCCAGTAGTCCAGGGGCGACAGGGGGTGAAAAACTGTTTTTT
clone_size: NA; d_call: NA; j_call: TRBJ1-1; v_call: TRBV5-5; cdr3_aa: CASSRTANTEAFF; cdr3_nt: TGTGCCAGCAGCCGGACAGCCAACACTGAAGCTTTCTTT
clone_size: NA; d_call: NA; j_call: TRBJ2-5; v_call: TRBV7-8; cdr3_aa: CASSPREGQETQYF; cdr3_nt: TGTGCCAGCAGCCCCCGGGAAGGTCAAGAGACCCAGTACTTC
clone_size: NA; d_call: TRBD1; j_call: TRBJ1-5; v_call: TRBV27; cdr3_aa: CASSLSPGQGVHQPQHF; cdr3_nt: TGTGCCAGCAGTTTATCTCCGGGACAGGGGGTACATCAGCCCCAGCATTTT
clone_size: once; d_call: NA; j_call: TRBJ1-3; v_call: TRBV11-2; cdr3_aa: CASSLVGGAAGNTIYF; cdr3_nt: TGTGCCAGCAGCTTAGTAGGGGGGGCAGCTGGAAACACCATATATTTT
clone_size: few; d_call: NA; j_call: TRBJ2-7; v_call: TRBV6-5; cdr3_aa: CASRPAPGPYEQYF; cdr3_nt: TGTGCCAGCAGACCCGCCCCCGGCCCTTACGAGCAGTACTTC
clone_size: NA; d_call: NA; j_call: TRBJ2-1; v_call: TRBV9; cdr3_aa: CASSVAQGMHSYNEQFF; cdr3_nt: TGTGCCAGCAGCGTAGCGCAGGGGATGCACTCCTACAATGAGCAGTTCTTC
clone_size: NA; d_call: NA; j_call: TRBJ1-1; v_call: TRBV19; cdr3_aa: CASSGEGLNTEAFF; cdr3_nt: TGTGCCAGTAGTGGGGAGGGGCTGAACACTGAAGCTTTCTTT
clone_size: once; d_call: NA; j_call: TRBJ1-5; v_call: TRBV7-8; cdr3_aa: CASSLDLINGQPQHF; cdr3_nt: TGTGCCAGCAGCTTAGATCTGATAAATGGGCAGCCCCAGCATTTT